The table lists the clone carrying this TCR beta chain with a count of one. Patients were living with locally advanced or metastatic urothelial carcinoma. The sample originates from a study of PD-L1 blockade in urothelial cancer. Whole-study context: Blood was subjected to analysis at 3 weeks (second dose) and 6 weeks following treatment start.

Templates that were synthetic TCR analogs were spiked into each PCR. Data came from immunoSEQ multiplex PCR; TCRdb stores just in-frame clones and leaves some out. The sample yields around 100,000 clones, about nine tenths seen once. The CDR3 contains 13 residues. Germline V gene lookup returns CDR1 SGHAT and CDR2 FQDESV (reference sequence). Between the trimmed V and J ends, which lost 5 bases and 4 bases, there was a span of 10 bases. This sequence was found in a woman older than 75 with urothelial cancer. The sample in question was PBMCs, obtained around atezolizumab (anti-PD-L1) treatment. The chain has TRBV11-1 and TRBJ2-3, with D perhaps matching TRBD1 (5 bases). DNA of the CDR3: TGTGCCAGCAGCAGCAGGGTGGCAGATACGCAGTATTTT. It translates to CASSSRVADTQYF.